This entry concerns a single TCR beta chain. Time point defined: pre-treatment sample, taken before nivolumab and TIL therapy. Patients were adults with stage 4 NSCLC. The data stem from a study of TIL therapy for anti-PD-1-resistant metastatic lung cancer. The CDR3 sequence is 15 residues long. Germline V gene data show CDR1 as SGHRS and CDR2 as YFSETQ. Trimming took off 0 bases at V and 0 bases at J, with 7 bases between the two ends. This was the immunoSEQ v3 assay. TCRdb's copy holds only in-frame clones and misses some; the assay was immunoSEQ multiplex PCR. The sample has tens of thousands of clones; roughly 84% are singletons.

The material was blood, obtained at baseline. This chain links TRBV5-1 with TRBJ1-3; D unclear. The TCR was taken from a person between 30 and 80 years old with non-small cell lung cancer. CDR3 nucleotides: TGCGCCAGCAGCTTGGCGGCGAGCTCTGGAAACACCATATATTTT. As protein: CASSLAASSGNTIYF.